A single sample is the source of the 15 T cell receptor beta chains below, sequenced in a study of shared clonotypes between healthy human individuals. The protocol was immunoSEQ multiplex PCR, while the TCRdb copy is restricted to in-frame clones and leaves out a portion. The table has roughly 1,100,000 clones, roughly 75% seen once. Sequenced input: memory CD4+ T cells sorted from blood. Documented subset: CD45RA-negative fraction. The receptors derive from a young man in good health.

This clone has just a few counts. The V call is TRBV5-1, the J call TRBJ1-3; D ambiguous. V lost 4 bases, J lost 0 bases, and 11 bases lay in between. Germline V gives CDR1 SGHRS, CDR2 YFSETQ. This CDR3 region has 15 residues. The CDR3 nucleotides read TGCGCCAGCAGCCCGGGTGGTCCCTCTGGAAACACCATATATTTT. It codes for CASSPGGPSGNTIYF.

The chain combines TRBV5-1 with TRBJ2-7; D tentatively reads TRBD1 or TRBD2 (6 bases each). Between the trimmed V and J ends, which lost 5 bases and 3 bases, there was a span of 15 bases. The CDR3 sequence is 14 residues long. From germline, CDR1 is SGHRS and CDR2 YFSETQ. CDR3 nucleotides: TGCGCCAGCAGTCTCCAGAGGGGGGACTACGAGCAGTACTTC. Its translation is CASSLQRGDYEQYF. The full variable domain, completed using reference TRBV5-1 and TRBJ2-7, is KAGVTQTPRYLIKTRGQQVTLSCSPISGHRSVSWYQQTPGQGLQFLFEYFSETQRNKGNFPGRFSGRQFSNSRSEMNVSTLELGDSALYLCASSLQRGDYEQYFGPGTRLTVT.

V is TRBV5-1 and J is TRBJ2-5, with 7 nucleotides matching TRBD2. The germline gives CDR1 SGHRS, CDR2 YFSETQ. The V segment lost 5 bases and the J segment 4 bases; nucleotides outside the gene matches: 8. CDR3 length: 14 residues. CDR3 DNA sequence: TGCGCCAGCAGACGGACCGGGGGGATAGAGACCCAGTACTTC. It translates to CASRRTGGIETQYF.

This clone was observed once. Relative to the germline gene, one junction end is altered; a read error may explain this. The J gene is TRBJ1-2, the V gene TRBV11-2; D not certain. Germline V gene lookup returns CDR1 SGHAT and CDR2 FQNNGV. The CDR3 contains 13 residues. The CDR3 region is CASRLGNSVGYTF. The CDR3 bases are TGTGCCAGCAGGTTAGGTAACAGCGTTGGCTACACCTTC.

The gene calls are TRBV4-2 and TRBJ1-5; no clear D. V was trimmed by 4 bases and J by 6 bases, leaving 16 bases between them. The germline gives CDR1 LGHNA, CDR2 YNFKEQ. This CDR3 is built from 15 residues. CDR3 in DNA: TGTGCCAGCAGCCGAGATTATGTTTCTGGTCAGCCCCAGCATTTT. Amino acid sequence: CASSRDYVSGQPQHF.

V is TRBV7-2 and J is TRBJ1-1; no firm D call. V was trimmed by 5 bases and J by 11 bases, leaving 18 bases between them. CDR3 size: 13 residues. CDR1 is SGHTA and CDR2 is FQGNSA in the germline V gene. The CDR3 region has the DNA TGTGCCAGCAGCCGCGTCGATCTGATTCTGGCTTTCTTT. This encodes CASSRVDLILAFF.

The rearrangement joins TRBV5-1 to TRBJ2-2; D remains ambiguous. Trimming pared 1 base from V and 7 bases from J, leaving 11 bases between. Germline-derived CDR1 and CDR2 are SGHRS and YFSETQ. This CDR3 region has 14 residues. CDR3 protein: CASSLSPTIGELFF. Here the CDR3 DNA reads TGCGCCAGCAGCTTGAGCCCCACGATCGGGGAGCTGTTTTTT.

The chain joins TRBV5-4 to TRBJ2-2; D is possibly TRBD1 or TRBD2 (6 bases each). Trimming removed 4 bases from V and 2 bases from J, with 21 bases in between. The CDR3 runs to 18 residues. Germline lookup yields CDR1 SGHNT and CDR2 YYREEE (reference sequence). The CDR3, as DNA: TGTGCCAGCAGCCGTGGAGGAAACGGGGGCCCTAACACCGGGGAGCTGTTTTTT. The encoded protein is CASSRGGNGGPNTGELFF.

The CDR3 here is CASSPRGQRSYEQYF. CDR3 DNA sequence: TGCGCCAGCAGCCCGAGGGGCCAGCGTTCCTACGAGCAGTACTTC. The chain links TRBV5-1 to TRBJ2-7; TRBD1 or TRBD2 may be the D gene (5 bases each). V lost 4 bases to trimming and J lost 1 base, with 15 bases between them. Germline loops: CDR1 SGHRS, CDR2 YFSETQ. This CDR3 contains 15 residues.

This clone came up a few times. V usage is TRBV2 and J usage is TRBJ2-7, with TRBD1 identical over 8 bases. This CDR3 comprises 13 residues. Germline CDR1 is SNHLY and CDR2 is FYNNEI. V trimming: 6 bases; J trimming: 2 bases; junction bases outside the gene matches: 3. CDR3 DNA: TGTGCCAGCAGCGCACAGGGGGCCTACGAGCAGTACTTC. Its protein is CASSAQGAYEQYF.

The chain has TRBV25-1 and TRBJ1-4; 8 bases line up with TRBD1. V dropped 3 bases and J dropped 5; count of bases not matched to a gene: 5. The germline V gene encodes CDR1 MGHDK and CDR2 SYGVNS. The CDR3 contains 15 residues. This CDR3 is CASSDRQGRNEKLFF. CDR3 in DNA: TGTGCCAGCAGTGACCGACAGGGGAGGAATGAAAAACTGTTTTTT.

This clone was seen only a few times. Different DNA sequences within this sample yield the same CDR3. The chain combines TRBV18 with TRBJ1-4, with D uncertain. From germline, CDR1 is KGHSH and CDR2 LQKENI. V was clipped by 2 bases and J by 2 bases, with 6 bases between them. The CDR3 covers 14 residues. The CDR3 spells CASSPGVTNEKLFF. In DNA form, the CDR3 reads TGTGCCAGCTCACCAGGGGTCACTAATGAAAAACTGTTTTTT.

This chain joins TRBV29-1 and TRBJ2-3; 8 nucleotides agree with TRBD1. The CDR3 runs 15 residues. Germline V gives CDR1 SQVTM, CDR2 ANQGSEA. V trimming: 3 bases; J trimming: 0 bases; junction bases outside the gene matches: 5. In DNA form, the CDR3 reads TGCAGCGTTGATGTGGACAGGGCGAGCACAGATACGCAGTATTTT. This translates into CSVDVDRASTDTQYF.

This clone was detected a few times. This chain uses TRBV28 with TRBJ2-3, with D maybe TRBD2 (5 bases). There are 15 residues in the CDR3. V was clipped by 2 bases and J by 1 base, with 10 bases between them. CDR1 is MDHEN and CDR2 is SYDVKM in the germline V gene. CDR3 nucleotides: TGTGCCAGCAGTTTAGGACTCCCTGGCACAGATACGCAGTATTTT. This codes for CASSLGLPGTDTQYF.

This chain connects TRBV6-5 to TRBJ1-5; D perhaps matches TRBD1 (5 bases). The germline CDR1 and CDR2 sequences are MNHEY and SVGAGI. V was pared by 7 bases and J by 6 bases, with 13 bases between. The length of the CDR3 is 13 residues. The CDR3 sequence is CASTRQLGQPQHF. Here the CDR3 DNA reads TGTGCCAGCACAAGACAGTTGGGTCAGCCCCAGCATTTT.